Presented here are 20 T cell receptor beta chains from one specimen sequenced in a study of beta chain features in type 1 diabetes. Expressed TCRB transcripts were sequenced after all isolated RNA was converted to cDNA. Only in-frame clones appear in the TCRdb table, and some are missing; sequencing was by immunoSEQ multiplex PCR. The sample lists some 250,000 clones, 27% occurring once. Sequenced sample: central memory CD4+ T cells from blood. These receptors all come from a man in his thirties or forties in good health.

The chain has TRBV10-3 and TRBJ2-1; 12 nucleotides match TRBD2. This CDR3 contains 17 residues. Per germline, CDR1 ENHRY and CDR2 SYGVKD. The J segment lost 5 bases and the V segment lost 3 bases, leaving 8 bases of the junction unmatched. CDR3 nucleotides: TGTGCCATCAGTGATTCTCAGACTAGCGGGGGAAACAATGAGCAGTTCTTC. It yields the protein CAISDSQTSGGNNEQFF.

This clone was counted a few times. J is TRBJ1-3 and V is TRBV10-3; the D gene is possibly TRBD1 (5 bases). V shed 4 bases and J shed 2 bases, with 12 bases lying between them. The length of the CDR3 is 15 residues. Germline V gene lookup returns CDR1 ENHRY and CDR2 SYGVKD. CDR3: CAISGRSGTGNTIYF. DNA of the CDR3: TGTGCCATCAGTGGCCGCTCAGGGACTGGAAACACCATATATTTT.

As concerns this clone: The same CDR3 arises from other DNA sequences in this sample as well. V gene TRBV28 combines with J gene TRBJ2-5, with unresolved D. This CDR3 spans 11 amino acids. Germline V CDR1 and CDR2: MDHEN, SYDVKM. Trimming left V 2 bases short and J 5 bases short, with 3 bases between. The CDR3 DNA reads TGTGCCAGCAGTTTAGGCGAGACCCAGTACTTC. Protein sequence: CASSLGETQYF.

This chain links TRBV28 with TRBJ2-1; 8 positions match TRBD2. J gave up 4 bases and V 6 bases, and 17 bases lay outside the gene matches. This CDR3 contains 18 residues. Germline CDR1 and CDR2: MDHEN and SYDVKM. The CDR3 loop reads CASSRSRAETSVYNEQFF. The CDR3 bases are TGTGCCAGCAGCCGCTCAAGAGCTGAGACTAGCGTGTACAATGAGCAGTTCTTC.

This clone was seen a few times. The CDR3 loop is CSATIRGEQFF. The CDR3 DNA reads TGCAGTGCTACCATCCGAGGAGAGCAGTTCTTC. The chain has TRBV20-1 and TRBJ2-1; D ambiguous. CDR1 and CDR2 (germline): DFQATT, SNEGSKA (reference sequence). V lost 4 bases and J 10 bases, leaving 11 bases between the germline ends. The CDR3 loop spans 11 amino acids.

This clone was seen a handful of times. The gene calls are TRBV7-9 and TRBJ2-7; D gene uncertain. The germline V gene encodes CDR1 SEHNR and CDR2 FQNEAQ (reference sequence). CDR3 length: 15 amino acids. Trimming took 0 bases from V and 4 from J, leaving 13 bases between them. The CDR3, as DNA: TGTGCCAGCAGCTTAGCAGGAGTCCTTATTTACGAGCAGTACTTC. Protein: CASSLAGVLIYEQYF.

The chain employs TRBV7-9 and TRBJ2-7, with 9 positions matching TRBD1. The CDR3 spans 16 residues. From germline, CDR1 is SEHNR and CDR2 FQNEAQ (reference sequence). V lost 4 bases, J lost 1 base, and 8 bases stayed unmatched. The CDR3, as DNA: TGTGCCAGCAGCTCCATCGACAGGGGGATTTCCTACGAGCAGTACTTC. Protein sequence: CASSSIDRGISYEQYF. Full variable domain (remainder filled in from reference TRBV7-9 and TRBJ2-7): DTGVSQNPRHKITKRGQNVTFRCDPISEHNRLYWYRQTLGQGPEFLTYFQNEAQLEKSRLLSDRFSAERPKGSFSTLEIQRTEQGDSAMYLCASSSIDRGISYEQYFGPGTRLTVT.

This clone was observed a few times. Other DNA sequences in the sample encode the same CDR3. The chain is built from TRBV11-2 and TRBJ2-1; 9 nucleotides agree with TRBD2. This CDR3 has 15 amino acids. With 3 bases clipped from V and 3 bases from J, the junction kept 3 bases outside the gene matches. Per germline, CDR1 SGHAT and CDR2 FQNNGV. CDR3 bases: TGTGCCAGCAGCTTTAGCGGGGGAGGCTACAATGAGCAGTTCTTC. Its translation: CASSFSGGGYNEQFF.

This clone was detected only a few times. V gene TRBV7-2 combines with J gene TRBJ2-3; D is ambiguous. The V and J ends lost 1 base and 2 bases respectively, with 10 bases between them. This CDR3 has 15 amino acids. The germline gives CDR1 SGHTA, CDR2 FQGNSA. CDR3 in amino acids: CASSLDGATTDTQYF. In DNA form, the CDR3 reads TGTGCCAGCAGCTTAGACGGCGCGACCACAGATACGCAGTATTTT. Full variable domain (outside the CDR3, taken from reference TRBV7-2 and TRBJ2-3): GAGVSQSPSNKVTEKGKDVELRCDPISGHTALYWYRQSLGQGLEFLIYFQGNSAPDKSGLPSDRFSAERTGGSVSTLTIQRTQQEDSAVYLCASSLDGATTDTQYFGPGTRLTVL.

The sample holds a few counts of this clone. The genes are TRBV4-3 and TRBJ2-5, with 7 bases fitting TRBD2. V was clipped by 1 base and J by 0 bases; unmatched bases: 5. The CDR3 covers 16 residues. The germline CDR1 and CDR2 sequences are LGHNA and YSLEER. The CDR3 here is CASSQGGSGYQETQYF. The CDR3 region has the DNA TGCGCCAGCAGCCAAGGGGGTAGCGGGTACCAAGAGACCCAGTACTTC.

As regards this clone: Other DNA sequences in the sample encode the same CDR3. The CDR3 DNA reads TGTGCCACCAGCAGGTTTACAGATACGCAGTATTTT. It is translated as CATSRFTDTQYF. V and J are TRBV15 and TRBJ2-3; D gene uncertain. Trimming removed 3 bases from V and 3 bases from J, with 4 bases in between. Germline V gene lookup returns CDR1 LNHNV and CDR2 YYDKDF (reference sequence). This CDR3 contains 12 residues.

Only a few counts were recorded for this clone. The gene calls are TRBV29-1 and TRBJ1-3; D gene ambiguous. The CDR3 totals 11 residues. Between the trimmed V and J ends, which lost 5 bases and 6 bases, there was a span of 8 bases. The germline V gene has CDR1 SQVTM and CDR2 ANQGSEA. The CDR3 is CSVTSLNTIYF. The CDR3 DNA reads TGCAGCGTTACCTCCTTAAACACCATATATTTT. The full variable domain, in which reference TRBV29-1 and TRBJ1-3 provide the parts outside the CDR3, is SAVISQKPSRDICQRGTSLTIQCQVDSQVTMMFWYRQQPGQSLTLIATANQGSEATYESGFVIDKFPISRPNLTFSTLTVSNMSPEDSSIYLCSVTSLNTIYFGEGSWLTVV.

This clone was observed a few times. J is TRBJ1-2 and V is TRBV29-1; D is unclear. The CDR3 covers 14 residues. V lost 1 base, J lost 1 base, and 10 bases lay in between. Germline V CDR1 and CDR2: SQVTM, ANQGSEA. The CDR3 DNA sequence: TGCAGCGTTGAAGGTGGGGTGGGTAACTATGGCTACACCTTC. It translates to CSVEGGVGNYGYTF.

This clone occurred a few times. This CDR3 is CASSYIGGELFF. For the CDR3, the DNA is TGTGCCAGCAGCTATATTGGCGGGGAGCTGTTTTTT. V and J are TRBV7-2 and TRBJ2-2; the D is unclear. V gave up 4 bases and J gave up 7 bases, with 7 bases separating them. The CDR3 spans 12 residues. Germline V gene lookup returns CDR1 SGHTA and CDR2 FQGNSA. Full variable domain (remainder filled in from reference TRBV7-2 and TRBJ2-2): GAGVSQSPSNKVTEKGKDVELRCDPISGHTALYWYRQSLGQGLEFLIYFQGNSAPDKSGLPSDRFSAERTGGSVSTLTIQRTQQEDSAVYLCASSYIGGELFFGEGSRLTVL.

This clone ranks as medium-sized. The chain links TRBV28 to TRBJ2-1; 9 bases match TRBD2. The CDR3 has 18 amino acids. Germline V lookup: CDR1 MDHEN, CDR2 SYDVKM. V lost 4 bases, J lost 5 bases, and 15 bases stayed unmatched. CDR3: CASSSSGDGFSKDNEQFF. CDR3 nucleotides: TGTGCCAGCAGTTCTAGCGGGGACGGATTTTCTAAGGACAATGAGCAGTTCTTC. The full variable domain, completed using reference TRBV28 and TRBJ2-1, is DVKVTQSSRYLVKRTGEKVFLECVQDMDHENMFWYRQDPGLGLRLIYFSYDVKMKEKGDIPEGYSVSREKKERFSLILESASTNQTSMYLCASSSSGDGFSKDNEQFFGPGTRLTVL.

This clone is a singleton in its sample. This sequence joins TRBV19 and TRBJ2-4; perhaps D is TRBD1 or TRBD2 (8 bases each). V lost 7 bases and J 7 bases, leaving 23 bases between the germline ends. From germline, CDR1 is LNHDA and CDR2 SQIVND (reference sequence). The CDR3 has 16 amino acids. The DNA for the CDR3 is TGTGCCAGTATAGGGACAGGAGCGGGGGAGTGGAACATTCAGTACTTC. As protein: CASIGTGAGEWNIQYF.

This clone was detected a few times. The chain recombines TRBV27 with TRBJ1-5; unclear D gene. The CDR3 totals 16 residues. Germline CDR1 MNHEY, CDR2 SMNVEV (reference sequence). CDR3 nucleotide sequence: TGTGGCACATTCTCGGCGGTAGAGAATAGCAATCAGCCCCAGCATTTT. Its protein product is CGTFSAVENSNQPQHF.

The chain joins TRBV27 to TRBJ1-2; 9 nucleotides align to TRBD1. The V gene end was trimmed by 5 bases and the J gene end by 2 bases; junction bases not matched to a gene: 9. This CDR3 contains 16 residues. CDR1 MNHEY and CDR2 SMNVEV come from the germline V gene (reference sequence). CDR3 loop: CASSTTGGGENYGYTF. The CDR3 bases are TGTGCCAGCAGTACCACAGGGGGCGGTGAGAACTATGGCTACACCTTC.

The rearrangement links TRBV6-5 to TRBJ1-2; 9 bases match TRBD1. V dropped 4 bases and J dropped 8; count of bases not matched to a gene: 8. The germline gives CDR1 MNHEY, CDR2 SVGAGI. The CDR3 is 14 amino acids. In DNA form, the CDR3 reads TGTGCCAGCAGTTCGTTGGGACAGGGCCTAGGCTACACCTTC. Translating it yields CASSSLGQGLGYTF.

The chain uses TRBV5-4 and TRBJ2-3, with TRBD1 identical over 8 bases. The CDR3 has 15 residues. With 3 bases clipped from V and 0 bases from J, the junction kept 3 bases outside the gene matches. CDR1 is SGHNT and CDR2 is YYREEE in the germline V gene (reference sequence). The chain's CDR3 is CASSSGQVSTDTQYF. Here the CDR3 DNA reads TGTGCCAGCAGCTCGGGACAGGTTAGCACAGATACGCAGTATTTT.